The rows below give T cell receptor beta chains drawn from one sample of a study of T cell repertoires in cytomegalovirus infection. A single record per CDR3 protein comes from TCRdb applying MiXCR to the reads. Among approximately 730,000 distinct CDR3 sequences listed, around a third were seen once. No antigen has been assigned to these receptors. The sequencing here drew on cultured PBMCs, taken from culture after CMV antigen stimulation. Receptors originate from a human donor in good health (CMV status not recorded). Some clones in this sample may be carry-over from other donors' samples. Each CDR3 is given with its conserved first and last residue. D genes are given only for firm matches. For some rows the clone size is stated as once, few or many, or as a class when expanded; others skip it.

clone size: few
D gene: TRBD1
J gene: TRBJ1-5
CDR3 length: 17
V gene: TRBV6-1
CDR3 protein: CASSEPPGGAGNQPQHF
CDR3 DNA: TGTGCCAGCAGTGAACCCCCAGGGGGCGCGGGCAATCAGCCCCAGCATTTT

clone size: -
D gene: TRBD2
J gene: TRBJ2-1
CDR3 length: 18
V gene: TRBV19
CDR3 protein: CASSIWGVGTSVGDEQFF
CDR3 DNA: TGTGCCAGTAGTATTTGGGGGGTGGGGACTAGTGTCGGAGATGAGCAGTTCTTC

clone size: -
D gene: -
J gene: TRBJ1-1
CDR3 length: 14
V gene: TRBV11-2
CDR3 protein: CASSPLGPNTEAFF
CDR3 DNA: TGTGCCAGCAGCCCGTTGGGGCCGAACACTGAAGCTTTCTTT

clone size: -
D gene: -
J gene: TRBJ1-4
CDR3 length: 12
V gene: TRBV12-3/TRBV12-4
CDR3 protein: CASTFDDQKLFF
CDR3 DNA: TGTGCCAGCACCTTCGACGACCAAAAACTGTTTTTT

clone size: -
D gene: TRBD2
J gene: TRBJ2-3
CDR3 length: 16
V gene: TRBV7-2
CDR3 protein: CASSLGAGDRTDTQYF
CDR3 DNA: TGTGCCAGCAGCTTAGGGGCGGGAGACCGGACAGATACGCAGTATTTT

clone size: many
D gene: TRBD2
J gene: TRBJ2-7
CDR3 length: 15
V gene: TRBV7-2
CDR3 protein: CASSLYRTSGIEQYF
CDR3 DNA: TGTGCCAGCAGCTTATATAGGACTAGCGGGATTGAGCAGTACTTC

clone size: few
D gene: TRBD2
J gene: TRBJ2-7
CDR3 length: 15
V gene: TRBV5-1
CDR3 protein: CASRLPGTSLREQYF
CDR3 DNA: TGCGCCAGCCGACTGCCGGGGACTAGCCTAAGGGAGCAGTACTTC

clone size: many
D gene: -
J gene: TRBJ1-1
CDR3 length: 16
V gene: TRBV7-2
CDR3 protein: CASSLLVRFMNTEAFF
CDR3 DNA: TGTGCCAGCAGCTTATTGGTGAGGTTCATGAACACTGAAGCTTTCTTT

clone size: few
D gene: -
J gene: TRBJ2-3
CDR3 length: 16
V gene: TRBV5-4
CDR3 protein: CASSSPDRGGADTQYF
CDR3 DNA: TGTGCCAGCAGCAGCCCCGACCGGGGCGGCGCAGATACGCAGTATTTT

clone size: -
D gene: TRBD1
J gene: TRBJ2-1
CDR3 length: 15
V gene: TRBV4-1
CDR3 protein: CASSKTGGKNNEQFF
CDR3 DNA: TGCGCCAGCAGCAAGACAGGGGGAAAAAACAATGAGCAGTTCTTC

clone size: once
D gene: -
J gene: TRBJ1-2
CDR3 length: 14
V gene: TRBV12-3/TRBV12-4
CDR3 protein: CASSLGGENYGYTF
CDR3 DNA: TGTGCCAGCAGTTTAGGGGGGGAGAACTATGGCTACACCTTC

clone size: many
D gene: -
J gene: TRBJ2-3
CDR3 length: 13
V gene: TRBV7-9
CDR3 protein: CASSYQSTDTQYF
CDR3 DNA: TGTGCCAGCAGCTACCAGTCCACAGATACGCAGTATTTT

clone size: few
D gene: -
J gene: TRBJ2-5
CDR3 length: 15
V gene: TRBV7-6
CDR3 protein: CASSPMAGTRETQYF
CDR3 DNA: TGTGCCAGCAGCCCTATGGCCGGGACCCGGGAGACCCAGTACTTC

clone size: few
D gene: -
J gene: TRBJ1-2
CDR3 length: 14
V gene: TRBV6-1
CDR3 protein: CASTKQGPNYGYTF
CDR3 DNA: TGTGCCAGCACGAAACAGGGCCCCAACTATGGCTACACCTTC

clone size: -
D gene: -
J gene: TRBJ2-7
CDR3 length: 13
V gene: TRBV6-1
CDR3 protein: CASSKDPYYEQYF
CDR3 DNA: TGTGCCAGCAGTAAGGACCCATACTACGAGCAGTACTTC

clone size: few
D gene: -
J gene: TRBJ2-1
CDR3 length: 16
V gene: TRBV11-2
CDR3 protein: CASSQGLLGIRDEQFF
CDR3 DNA: TGTGCCAGCAGCCAAGGACTACTAGGGATACGGGATGAGCAGTTCTTC

clone size: -
D gene: TRBD1
J gene: TRBJ2-6
CDR3 length: 18
V gene: TRBV5-6
CDR3 protein: CASSSGPAGGTGANVLTF
CDR3 DNA: TGTGCCAGCAGCAGTGGTCCGGCAGGGGGCACTGGGGCCAACGTCCTGACTTTC

clone size: -
D gene: TRBD2
J gene: TRBJ2-7
CDR3 length: 16
V gene: TRBV15
CDR3 protein: CATSTGTSRSSYEQYF
CDR3 DNA: TGTGCCACCAGCACCGGGACTAGCCGAAGCTCCTACGAGCAGTACTTC

clone size: -
D gene: -
J gene: TRBJ2-1
CDR3 length: 11
V gene: TRBV14
CDR3 protein: CARPAIHEQFF
CDR3 DNA: TGTGCCAGACCCGCGATTCATGAGCAGTTCTTC

clone size: -
D gene: -
J gene: TRBJ2-7
CDR3 length: 15
V gene: TRBV6-1
CDR3 protein: CASSEVGTSSYEQYF
CDR3 DNA: TGTGCCAGCAGTGAAGTTGGGACAAGCTCCTACGAGCAGTACTTC

clone size: -
D gene: TRBD1
J gene: TRBJ1-2
CDR3 length: 13
V gene: TRBV7-2
CDR3 protein: CASSADRNYGYTF
CDR3 DNA: TGTGCCAGCAGCGCGGACAGGAACTATGGCTACACCTTC

clone size: -
D gene: -
J gene: TRBJ1-5
CDR3 length: 17
V gene: TRBV4-2
CDR3 protein: CASSQDLPGSGNQPQHF
CDR3 DNA: TGTGCCAGCAGCCAAGATCTCCCGGGTTCTGGCAATCAGCCCCAGCATTTT

clone size: -
D gene: -
J gene: TRBJ2-5
CDR3 length: 14
V gene: TRBV7-2
CDR3 protein: CASSSLYIGETQYF
CDR3 DNA: TGTGCCAGCAGCTCCCTCTACATTGGGGAGACCCAGTACTTC

clone size: many
D gene: -
J gene: TRBJ2-7
CDR3 length: 14
V gene: TRBV7-2
CDR3 protein: CASSLGLGASEQYF
CDR3 DNA: TGTGCCAGCAGCTTAGGACTAGGAGCCTCCGAGCAGTACTTC

clone size: -
D gene: -
J gene: TRBJ2-7
CDR3 length: 14
V gene: TRBV6-6
CDR3 protein: CASSYSGTENEQYF
CDR3 DNA: TGTGCCAGCAGTTACTCAGGGACCGAAAACGAGCAGTACTTC

clone size: -
D gene: -
J gene: TRBJ1-2
CDR3 length: 13
V gene: TRBV15
CDR3 protein: CATSRAANYGYTF
CDR3 DNA: TGTGCCACCAGCAGAGCGGCTAACTATGGCTACACCTTC

clone size: few
D gene: TRBD2
J gene: TRBJ2-3
CDR3 length: 15
V gene: TRBV10-2
CDR3 protein: CASSDLAGVSDTQYF
CDR3 DNA: TGCGCCAGCTCAGATCTGGCGGGAGTATCAGATACGCAGTATTTT

clone size: few
D gene: -
J gene: TRBJ1-2
CDR3 length: 12
V gene: TRBV4-1
CDR3 protein: CASSEGVDGYTF
CDR3 DNA: TGCGCCAGCAGCGAAGGGGTCGATGGCTACACCTTC

clone size: -
D gene: -
J gene: TRBJ2-3
CDR3 length: 16
V gene: TRBV19
CDR3 protein: CASSTYPGTITDTQYF
CDR3 DNA: TGTGCCAGTAGTACTTACCCTGGGACCATCACAGATACGCAGTATTTT

clone size: -
D gene: -
J gene: TRBJ1-5
CDR3 length: 14
V gene: TRBV19
CDR3 protein: CASSIEVGTQPQHF
CDR3 DNA: TGTGCCAGTAGTATAGAAGTGGGCACTCAGCCCCAGCATTTT

clone size: -
D gene: -
J gene: TRBJ2-7
CDR3 length: 12
V gene: TRBV10-3
CDR3 protein: CAISESEREQYF
CDR3 DNA: TGTGCCATCAGTGAGTCTGAGCGGGAGCAGTACTTC

clone size: -
D gene: -
J gene: TRBJ1-5
CDR3 length: 14
V gene: TRBV19
CDR3 protein: CARSIVFSNQPQHF
CDR3 DNA: TGTGCCCGTAGTATCGTTTTTAGCAATCAGCCCCAGCATTTT

clone size: -
D gene: TRBD2
J gene: TRBJ2-1
CDR3 length: 16
V gene: TRBV12-5
CDR3 protein: CASGLVGAGGYNEQFF
CDR3 DNA: TGTGCTAGTGGTTTGGTAGGAGCGGGAGGGTACAATGAGCAGTTCTTC

clone size: -
D gene: -
J gene: TRBJ1-5
CDR3 length: 15
V gene: TRBV7-9
CDR3 protein: CASSAGGHSNQPQHF
CDR3 DNA: TGTGCCAGCAGCGCAGGTGGCCATAGCAATCAGCCCCAGCATTTT

clone size: -
D gene: -
J gene: TRBJ2-1
CDR3 length: 13
V gene: TRBV20-1
CDR3 protein: CSAEKRGDGEQFF
CDR3 DNA: TGCAGTGCTGAAAAGCGCGGGGATGGTGAGCAGTTCTTC

clone size: -
D gene: TRBD1
J gene: TRBJ2-7
CDR3 length: 14
V gene: TRBV10-3
CDR3 protein: CAISSGTGSYEQYF
CDR3 DNA: TGTGCCATCAGTTCCGGGACAGGGTCCTACGAGCAGTACTTC

clone size: many
D gene: -
J gene: TRBJ1-3
CDR3 length: 12
V gene: TRBV7-6
CDR3 protein: CASSPNSGSIYF
CDR3 DNA: TGTGCCAGCAGCCCCAACAGCGGTTCCATATATTTT

clone size: few
D gene: -
J gene: TRBJ2-3
CDR3 length: 12
V gene: TRBV15
CDR3 protein: CATSRDFDTQYF
CDR3 DNA: TGTGCCACCAGCAGAGATTTCGATACGCAGTATTTT

clone size: few
D gene: -
J gene: TRBJ2-7
CDR3 length: 13
V gene: TRBV7-9
CDR3 protein: CASSWDLTYEQYF
CDR3 DNA: TGTGCCAGCAGCTGGGACCTAACCTACGAGCAGTACTTC

clone size: -
D gene: TRBD1
J gene: TRBJ1-1
CDR3 length: 12
V gene: TRBV4-1
CDR3 protein: CASSSGTGWAFF
CDR3 DNA: TGCGCCAGCAGCTCAGGGACAGGCTGGGCTTTCTTT

clone size: few
D gene: TRBD2
J gene: TRBJ2-7
CDR3 length: 15
V gene: TRBV7-2
CDR3 protein: CASSQRGRNLYEQYF
CDR3 DNA: TGTGCCAGCAGTCAACGCGGGAGGAACTTATACGAGCAGTACTTC

clone size: -
D gene: -
J gene: TRBJ2-1
CDR3 length: 12
V gene: TRBV20-1
CDR3 protein: CSGTEDYNEQFF
CDR3 DNA: TGCAGTGGGACGGAGGATTACAATGAGCAGTTCTTC

clone size: once
D gene: -
J gene: TRBJ2-1
CDR3 length: 13
V gene: TRBV14
CDR3 protein: CASSPVFSGEQFF
CDR3 DNA: TGTGCCAGCAGCCCCGTTTTTAGCGGTGAGCAGTTCTTC

clone size: -
D gene: -
J gene: TRBJ2-7
CDR3 length: 13
V gene: TRBV6-1
CDR3 protein: CASSRGRIYEQYF
CDR3 DNA: TGTGCCAGCAGTCGAGGGAGGATCTACGAGCAGTACTTC

clone size: few
D gene: -
J gene: TRBJ1-1
CDR3 length: 12
V gene: TRBV19
CDR3 protein: CASSIGYTEAFF
CDR3 DNA: TGTGCCAGTAGTATAGGTTACACTGAAGCTTTCTTT

clone size: -
D gene: -
J gene: TRBJ1-3
CDR3 length: 15
V gene: TRBV7-2
CDR3 protein: CASSLGGGVGNTIYF
CDR3 DNA: TGTGCCAGCAGCTTAGGGGGAGGGGTCGGAAACACCATATATTTT

clone size: few
D gene: -
J gene: TRBJ1-2
CDR3 length: 13
V gene: TRBV2
CDR3 protein: CASTQEGYYGYTF
CDR3 DNA: TGTGCCAGCACCCAGGAGGGGTACTATGGCTACACCTTC

clone size: -
D gene: -
J gene: TRBJ2-1
CDR3 length: 13
V gene: TRBV19
CDR3 protein: CATKLWGGDEQFF
CDR3 DNA: TGTGCCACCAAGTTGTGGGGTGGCGATGAGCAGTTCTTC

clone size: -
D gene: TRBD2
J gene: TRBJ2-7
CDR3 length: 16
V gene: TRBV20-1
CDR3 protein: CSAPGTSGRGIDEQYF
CDR3 DNA: TGCAGTGCCCCGGGGACTAGCGGGAGAGGAATAGACGAGCAGTACTTC

clone size: few
D gene: -
J gene: TRBJ1-1
CDR3 length: 13
V gene: TRBV6-1
CDR3 protein: CASTVDLGGGAFF
CDR3 DNA: TGTGCCAGCACAGTCGACCTGGGCGGTGGCGCTTTCTTT

clone size: many
D gene: -
J gene: TRBJ2-1
CDR3 length: 14
V gene: TRBV7-2
CDR3 protein: CASSLRFGYNEQFF
CDR3 DNA: TGTGCCAGCAGCTTAAGATTCGGGTACAATGAGCAGTTCTTC

clone size: -
D gene: TRBD2
J gene: TRBJ2-3
CDR3 length: 14
V gene: TRBV29-1
CDR3 protein: CSVVGEGGADTQYF
CDR3 DNA: TGCAGCGTCGTAGGGGAGGGTGGCGCAGATACGCAGTATTTT

clone size: -
D gene: -
J gene: TRBJ1-6
CDR3 length: 17
V gene: TRBV14
CDR3 protein: CASAGSELSSYNSPLHF
CDR3 DNA: TGTGCCAGCGCCGGCAGCGAACTTAGCTCCTATAATTCACCCCTCCACTTT

clone size: few
D gene: -
J gene: TRBJ2-5
CDR3 length: 14
V gene: TRBV12-3/TRBV12-4
CDR3 protein: CASSFPPGLETQYF
CDR3 DNA: TGTGCCAGCAGTTTCCCACCGGGTTTGGAGACCCAGTACTTC

clone size: -
D gene: TRBD1
J gene: TRBJ2-7
CDR3 length: 16
V gene: TRBV5-1
CDR3 protein: CASSLSGTAGTYEQYF
CDR3 DNA: TGCGCCAGCAGCCTCTCGGGGACAGCCGGGACCTACGAGCAGTACTTC